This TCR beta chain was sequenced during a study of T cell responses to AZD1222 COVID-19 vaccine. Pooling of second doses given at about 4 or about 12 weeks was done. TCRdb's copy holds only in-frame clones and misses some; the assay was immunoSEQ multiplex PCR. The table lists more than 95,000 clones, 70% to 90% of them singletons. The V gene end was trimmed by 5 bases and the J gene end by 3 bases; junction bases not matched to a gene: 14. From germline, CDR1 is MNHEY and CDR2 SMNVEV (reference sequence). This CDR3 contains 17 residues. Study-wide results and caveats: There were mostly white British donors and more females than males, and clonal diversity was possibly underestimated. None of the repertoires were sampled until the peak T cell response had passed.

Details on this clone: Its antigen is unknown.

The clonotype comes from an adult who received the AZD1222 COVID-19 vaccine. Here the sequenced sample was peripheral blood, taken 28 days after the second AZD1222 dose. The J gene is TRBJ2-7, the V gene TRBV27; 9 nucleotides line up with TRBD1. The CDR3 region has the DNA TGTGCCAGCAGTACGTTATCGCCGGGACAGGGCAGCTACGAGCAGTACTTC. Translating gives CASSTLSPGQGSYEQYF.